This TCR beta chain was retrieved from a study of T cells in Graves' hyperthyroidism and ophthalmopathy. Amplified TCR beta CDR3 regions derived from RNA transcripts. HTBI primers were employed in a first-round RT-PCR of the TCR CDR3. TCRdb independently ran MiXCR on the multiplex PCR reads; one entry per CDR3 protein. The profile shows 410,000 or so distinct CDR3 sequences, 14% to 15% of them singletons. V gave up 9 bases and J gave up 0 bases, with 14 bases separating them. The CDR3 runs 14 residues. CDR1 and CDR2 (germline): LNHNV, YYDKDF (reference sequence). The chain recombines TRBV15 with TRBJ1-2, with D possibly TRBD1 on 6 matching bases. The TCR comes from a man between 18 and 29 years old with Graves' ophthalmopathy. Sequenced: blood. The CDR3 sequence is CATGAGASNYGYTF. The CDR3 DNA reads as TGTGCCACGGGGGCAGGGGCTTCTAACTATGGCTACACCTTC.